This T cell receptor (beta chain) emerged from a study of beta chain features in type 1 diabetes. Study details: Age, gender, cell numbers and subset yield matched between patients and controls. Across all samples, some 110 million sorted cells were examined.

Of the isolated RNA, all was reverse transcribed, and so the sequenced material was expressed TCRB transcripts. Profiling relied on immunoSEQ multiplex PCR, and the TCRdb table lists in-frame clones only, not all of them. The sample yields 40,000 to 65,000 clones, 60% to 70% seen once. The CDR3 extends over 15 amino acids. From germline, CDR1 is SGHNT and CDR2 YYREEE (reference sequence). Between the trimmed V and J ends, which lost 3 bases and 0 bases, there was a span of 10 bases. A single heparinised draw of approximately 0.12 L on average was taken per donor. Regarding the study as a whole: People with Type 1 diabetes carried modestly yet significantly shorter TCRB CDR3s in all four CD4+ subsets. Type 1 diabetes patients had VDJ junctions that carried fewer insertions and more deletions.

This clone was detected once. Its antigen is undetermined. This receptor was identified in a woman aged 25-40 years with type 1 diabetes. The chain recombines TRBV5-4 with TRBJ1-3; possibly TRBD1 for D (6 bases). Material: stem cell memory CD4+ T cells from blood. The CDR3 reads CASSSSTGSGNTIYF. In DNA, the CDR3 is TGTGCCAGCAGCTCATCGACAGGCTCTGGAAACACCATATATTTT.